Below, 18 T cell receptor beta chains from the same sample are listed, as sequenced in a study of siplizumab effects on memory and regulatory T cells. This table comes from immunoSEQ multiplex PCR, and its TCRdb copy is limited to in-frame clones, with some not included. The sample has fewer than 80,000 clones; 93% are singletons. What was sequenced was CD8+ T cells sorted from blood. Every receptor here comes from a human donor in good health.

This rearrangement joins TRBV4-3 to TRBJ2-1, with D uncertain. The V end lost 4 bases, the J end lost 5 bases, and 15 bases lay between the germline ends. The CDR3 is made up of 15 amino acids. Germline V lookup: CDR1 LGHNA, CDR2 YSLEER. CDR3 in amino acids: CASSPSWKMDNEQFF. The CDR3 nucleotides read TGCGCCAGCAGCCCATCCTGGAAGATGGACAATGAGCAGTTCTTC.

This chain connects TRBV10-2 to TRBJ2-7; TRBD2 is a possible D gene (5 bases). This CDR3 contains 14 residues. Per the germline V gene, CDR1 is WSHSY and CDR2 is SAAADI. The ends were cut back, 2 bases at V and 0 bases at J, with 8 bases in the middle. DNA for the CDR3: TGCGCCAGCAGTGAGGGGCGGGTCTCCTACGAGCAGTACTTC. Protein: CASSEGRVSYEQYF.

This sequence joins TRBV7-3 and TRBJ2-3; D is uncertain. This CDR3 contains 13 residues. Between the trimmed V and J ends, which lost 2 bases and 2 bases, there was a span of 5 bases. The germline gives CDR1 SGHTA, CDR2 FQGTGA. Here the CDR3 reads CASSLGTTDTQYF. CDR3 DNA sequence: TGTGCCAGCAGCTTAGGCACCACAGATACGCAGTATTTT.

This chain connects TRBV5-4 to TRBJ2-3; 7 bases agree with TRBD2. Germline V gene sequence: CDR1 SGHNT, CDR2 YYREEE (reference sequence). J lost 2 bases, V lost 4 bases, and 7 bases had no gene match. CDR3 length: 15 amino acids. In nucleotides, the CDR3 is TGTGCCAGCAGCCCCGGAGCGGGGACCACAGATACGCAGTATTTT. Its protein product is CASSPGAGTTDTQYF.

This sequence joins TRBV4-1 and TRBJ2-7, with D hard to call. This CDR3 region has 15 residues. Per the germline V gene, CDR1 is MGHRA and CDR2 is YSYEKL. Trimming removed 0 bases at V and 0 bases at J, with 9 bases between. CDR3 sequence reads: CASSQEGWSSYEQYF. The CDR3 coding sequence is TGCGCCAGCAGCCAAGAAGGGTGGAGCTCCTACGAGCAGTACTTC.

The CDR3 loop is CASSWTSGGARTGELFF. CDR3 bases: TGTGCCAGTAGCTGGACTAGCGGGGGGGCGCGGACCGGGGAGCTGTTTTTT. The genes are TRBV19 and TRBJ2-2, with 15 bases fitting TRBD2. V dropped 6 bases and J dropped 5; count of bases not matched to a gene: 7. Germline V gene sequence: CDR1 LNHDA, CDR2 SQIVND (reference sequence). The CDR3 runs to 17 residues.

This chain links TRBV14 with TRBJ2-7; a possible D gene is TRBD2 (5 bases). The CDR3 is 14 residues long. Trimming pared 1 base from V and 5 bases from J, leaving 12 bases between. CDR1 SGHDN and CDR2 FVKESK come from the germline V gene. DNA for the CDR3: TGTGCCAGCAGCCAAGGAGGGTCTTGGAACGAGCAGTACTTC. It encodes CASSQGGSWNEQYF.

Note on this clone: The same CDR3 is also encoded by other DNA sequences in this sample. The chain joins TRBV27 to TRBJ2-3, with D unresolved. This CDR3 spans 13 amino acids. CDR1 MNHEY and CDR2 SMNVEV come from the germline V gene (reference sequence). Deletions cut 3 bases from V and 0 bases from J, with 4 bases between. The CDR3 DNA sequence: TGTGCCAGCAGTTTCTCTAGCACAGATACGCAGTATTTT. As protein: CASSFSSTDTQYF.

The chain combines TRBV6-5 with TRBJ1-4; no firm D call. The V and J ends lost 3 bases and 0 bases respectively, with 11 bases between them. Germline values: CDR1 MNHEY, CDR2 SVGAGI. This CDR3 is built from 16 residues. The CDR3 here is CASSYTNTATNEKLFF. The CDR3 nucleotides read TGTGCCAGCAGTTATACGAACACTGCAACTAATGAAAAACTGTTTTTT.

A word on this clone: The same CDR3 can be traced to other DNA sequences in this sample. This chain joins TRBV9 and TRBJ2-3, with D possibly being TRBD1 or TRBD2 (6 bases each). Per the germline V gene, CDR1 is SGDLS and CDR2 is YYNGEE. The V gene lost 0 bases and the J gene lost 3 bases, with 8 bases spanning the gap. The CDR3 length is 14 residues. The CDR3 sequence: CASSVEGGTDTQYF. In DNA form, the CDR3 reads TGTGCCAGCAGCGTAGAGGGGGGAACAGATACGCAGTATTTT.

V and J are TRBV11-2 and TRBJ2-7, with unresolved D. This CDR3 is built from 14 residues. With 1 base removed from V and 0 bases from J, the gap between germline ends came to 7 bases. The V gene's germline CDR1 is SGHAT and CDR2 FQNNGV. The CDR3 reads CASSLGLDSYEQYF. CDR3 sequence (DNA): TGTGCCAGCAGCTTAGGACTCGACTCCTACGAGCAGTACTTC.

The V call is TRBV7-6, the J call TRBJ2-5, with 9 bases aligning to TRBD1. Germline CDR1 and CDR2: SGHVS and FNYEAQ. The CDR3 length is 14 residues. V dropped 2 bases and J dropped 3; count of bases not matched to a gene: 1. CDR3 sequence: CASSLRDREETQYF. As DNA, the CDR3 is TGTGCCAGCAGCTTAAGGGACAGGGAAGAGACCCAGTACTTC. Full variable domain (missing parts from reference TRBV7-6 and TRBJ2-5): GAGVSQSPRYKVTKRGQDVALRCDPISGHVSLYWYRQALGQGPEFLTYFNYEAQQDKSGLPNDRFSAERPEGSISTLTIQRTEQRDSAMYRCASSLRDREETQYFGPGTRLLVL.

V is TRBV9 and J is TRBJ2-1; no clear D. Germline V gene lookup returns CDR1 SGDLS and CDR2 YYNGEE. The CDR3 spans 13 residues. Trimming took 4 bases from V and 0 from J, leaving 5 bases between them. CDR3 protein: CASSPSSYNEQFF. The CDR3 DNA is TGTGCCAGCAGCCCTTCCTCCTACAATGAGCAGTTCTTC.

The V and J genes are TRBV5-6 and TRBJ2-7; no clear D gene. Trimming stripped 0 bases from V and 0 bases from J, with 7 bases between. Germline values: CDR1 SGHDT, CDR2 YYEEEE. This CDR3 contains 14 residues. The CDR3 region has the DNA TGTGCCAGCAGCTTGGCTGGGGTCTCCTACGAGCAGTACTTC. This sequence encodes CASSLAGVSYEQYF.

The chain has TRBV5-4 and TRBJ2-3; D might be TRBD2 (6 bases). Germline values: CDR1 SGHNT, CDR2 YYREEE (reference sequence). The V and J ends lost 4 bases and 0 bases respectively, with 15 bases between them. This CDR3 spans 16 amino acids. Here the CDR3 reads CASSRPGLDSTDTQYF. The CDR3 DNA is TGTGCCAGCAGCCGGCCGGGACTCGATAGCACAGATACGCAGTATTTT. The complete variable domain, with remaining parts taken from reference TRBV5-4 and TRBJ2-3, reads ETGVTQSPTHLIKTRGQQVTLRCSSQSGHNTVSWYQQALGQGPQFIFQYYREEENGRGNFPPRFSGLQFPNYSSELNVNALELDDSALYLCASSRPGLDSTDTQYFGPGTRLTVL.

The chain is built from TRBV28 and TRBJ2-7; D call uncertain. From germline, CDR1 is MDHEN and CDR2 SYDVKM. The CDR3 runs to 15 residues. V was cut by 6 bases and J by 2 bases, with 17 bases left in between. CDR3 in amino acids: CASSPPLSRTYEQYF. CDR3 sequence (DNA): TGTGCCAGCAGCCCCCCCCTTAGCCGCACCTACGAGCAGTACTTC.

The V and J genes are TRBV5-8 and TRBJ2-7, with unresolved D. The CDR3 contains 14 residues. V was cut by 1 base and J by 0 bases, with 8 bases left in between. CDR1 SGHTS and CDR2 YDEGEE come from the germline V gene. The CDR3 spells CASSLLPSSYEQYF. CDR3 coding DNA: TGTGCCAGCAGCTTGTTGCCAAGCTCCTACGAGCAGTACTTC.

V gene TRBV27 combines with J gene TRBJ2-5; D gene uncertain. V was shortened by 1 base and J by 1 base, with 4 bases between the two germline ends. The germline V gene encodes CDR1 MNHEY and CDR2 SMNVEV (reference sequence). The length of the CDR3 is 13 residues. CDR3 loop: CASSLYSQETQYF. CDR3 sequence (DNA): TGTGCCAGCAGTTTATACAGCCAAGAGACCCAGTACTTC.